What follows are 9 T cell receptor beta chains derived from one specimen sequenced in a study of regulatory T cells in long-lasting Graves disease. The time point was: newly diagnosed GD, antithyroid drugs for less than 3 months. Preparation of the TCR library used RNA extracted from PBMCs. With iRepertoire HTBI primers and Arm-PCR of CDR3 regions, TCR beta libraries were built. TCRdb re-analysed the multiplex PCR reads in MiXCR, keeping a single row per CDR3 protein. The sample yields about 450,000 distinct CDR3 sequences, about 15% seen once. These data were also filed under a second study, of T cells in Graves' hyperthyroidism and ophthalmopathy.

The input for sequencing was peripheral blood mononuclear cells (PBMCs), taken at new diagnosis, from a patient treated with antithyroid drugs. Every receptor here comes from a woman aged 25-40 years with Graves disease.

This clonotype was observed at least ten times. The rearrangement joins TRBV6-5 to TRBJ2-1, with a possible D match to TRBD2 (6 bases). CDR3 length: 15 amino acids. The germline gives CDR1 MNHEY, CDR2 SVGAGI. The V and J ends lost 1 base and 6 bases respectively, with 13 bases between them. In DNA, the CDR3 is TGTGCCAGCAGTTACTGGGCGGGATCGGGCAATGAGCAGTTCTTC. It specifies CASSYWAGSGNEQFF.

There are a few counts of this clonotype. The genes are TRBV7-3 and TRBJ2-4; D unclear. The CDR3 runs to 16 residues. Germline values: CDR1 SGHTA, CDR2 FQGTGA. V dropped 1 base and J dropped 0 bases, with 10 bases sitting between them. CDR3 residues: CASSLKLSLAKNIQYF. For the CDR3, the DNA is TGTGCCAGCAGCTTAAAGCTCTCTCTAGCCAAAAACATTCAGTACTTC.

The chain is built from TRBV7-8 and TRBJ2-5, with TRBD2 identical over 7 bases. Germline values: CDR1 SGHVS, CDR2 FQNEAQ. The J segment lost 5 bases and the V segment lost 8 bases, leaving 11 bases of the junction unmatched. The CDR3 has 14 amino acids. The CDR3 DNA reads as TGTGCCAGCTGTGGACTAGAAGGTACGGAGACCCAGTACTTC. It specifies CASCGLEGTETQYF.

Of note for this clonotype: The junction shows a germline mismatch at one end, possibly a read error. This chain links TRBV7-9 with TRBJ2-2; 8 nucleotides line up with TRBD2. Germline-derived CDR1 and CDR2 are SEHNR and FQNEAQ (reference sequence). There are 15 residues in the CDR3. CDR3 coding DNA: TGTGCCACCACCACGGGTAGCGGGAACGCCGGGGAGCTGTTTTTT. Its protein is CATTTGSGNAGELFF.

This clonotype appeared many times. This chain uses TRBV28 with TRBJ2-7, with a weak D call TRBD2 (5 bases). CDR3 length: 13 residues. The V end lost 4 bases, the J end lost 7 bases, and 14 bases lay between the germline ends. Germline values: CDR1 MDHEN, CDR2 SYDVKM. The CDR3 DNA follows: TGTGCCAGCAGTTGGGGAGACTTCGGGGAGCAGTACTTC. It encodes CASSWGDFGEQYF.

This clonotype was observed at least ten times. The chain employs TRBV29-1 and TRBJ2-3; D is undetermined. Per the germline V gene, CDR1 is SQVTM and CDR2 is ANQGSEA. Trimming cost V 6 bases and J 4 bases, with 11 bases left between them. The CDR3 is 12 residues long. The chain's CDR3 is CSVPITADTQYF. Here the CDR3 DNA reads TGCAGCGTACCGATTACGGCAGATACGCAGTATTTT.

This clonotype was recorded many times. The CDR3, as DNA: TGTGCCAGCTTGGGACCGCCGGGAGATACGCAGTATTTT. This codes for CASLGPPGDTQYF. This chain connects TRBV28 to TRBJ2-3; D might be TRBD1 or TRBD2, each matching 5 bases. Trimming took off 8 bases at V and 5 bases at J, with 14 bases between the two ends. Germline CDR1 and CDR2: MDHEN and SYDVKM. There are 13 residues in the CDR3.

The chain is built from TRBV6-2 or TRBV6-3 and TRBJ2-1, with D perhaps TRBD1 or TRBD2 (5 bases each). Germline V lookup: CDR1 MNHEY, CDR2 SVGEGT. CDR3 size: 15 residues. V was clipped by 4 bases and J by 5 bases, with 15 bases between them. CDR3 sequence (DNA): TGTGCCAGCAGTTCCCGTCCGGGGCAAGACAATGAGCAGTTCTTC. This codes for CASSSRPGQDNEQFF.

In its sample, this clonotype was seen many times. V and J are TRBV29-1 and TRBJ2-7, with 11 positions matching TRBD2. The CDR3 runs to 14 residues. Germline loops: CDR1 SQVTM, CDR2 ANQGSEA. The V gene end was trimmed by 6 bases and the J gene end by 3 bases; junction bases not matched to a gene: 7. CDR3 bases: TGCAGCGTCCTCGGACTAGCGGGCGTCTACGAGCAGTACTTC. It encodes CSVLGLAGVYEQYF.